The 18 T cell receptor beta chains reported below all come from one sample, sequenced in a study of blood T cells in healthy people across ages. Alongside a J-beta primer mix, a sample-barcoded 5' primer served in a second PCR lasting about 7 to 11 cycles. TCRdb recomputed calls from the 5' RACE reads with MiXCR, one row per CDR3 protein. Found here are fewer than 2 million distinct CDR3 sequences, 30% to 40% of them singletons; the top ten hold 20% to 25%. Sequencing input: blood. Receptors were obtained from a human donor in good health.

The rearrangement links TRBV4-3 to TRBJ1-2; D is unclear. This CDR3 is 13 amino acids long. Germline CDR1 LGHNA, CDR2 YSLEER. V was trimmed by 0 bases and J by 8 bases, leaving 10 bases between them. The CDR3 DNA follows: TGCGCCAGCAGCCAAGAAATAGGGCTCGGCTACACCTTC. Translated, it gives CASSQEIGLGYTF.

In DNA form, the CDR3 reads TGTGCTAGTGGCCCAGAGACAGGTGTTGGAGCTTTCTTT. It encodes CASGPETGVGAFF. This chain uses TRBV12-5 with TRBJ1-1, with D perhaps TRBD1 (6 bases). Trimming stripped 6 bases from V and 10 bases from J, with 18 bases between. Germline-derived CDR1 and CDR2 are LGHNT and FRNRAP. The CDR3 totals 13 residues.

For the CDR3, the DNA is TGCAGCGTCCGGGACGGGGAGGGCACTGAAGCTTTCTTT. As protein: CSVRDGEGTEAFF. This sequence joins TRBV29-1 and TRBJ1-1; tentative D call: TRBD1 (5 bases). The germline V gene has CDR1 SQVTM and CDR2 ANQGSEA. The CDR3 consists of 13 residues. With 6 bases removed from V and 4 bases from J, the gap between germline ends came to 15 bases.

The CDR3 sequence is CSVEIGSGDYNEQFF. Here the CDR3 DNA reads TGCAGCGTTGAAATAGGGAGCGGGGACTACAATGAGCAGTTCTTC. V is TRBV29-1 and J is TRBJ2-1; 7 bases fit TRBD2. Germline V gene lookup returns CDR1 SQVTM and CDR2 ANQGSEA. V lost 2 bases to trimming and J lost 3 bases; unmatched junction nucleotides: 7. This CDR3 region has 15 residues.

This clonotype was counted a few times. The chain is built from TRBV29-1 and TRBJ2-7; perhaps TRBD1 as D (5 bases). CDR3 size: 13 residues. V lost 4 bases and J lost 0, with 10 bases in between. Germline CDR1 reads SQVTM; CDR2 reads ANQGSEA. The CDR3 nucleotides read TGCAGCGTTGGACAGCGTGCCTCCTACGAGCAGTACTTC. Protein: CSVGQRASYEQYF.

J is TRBJ2-7 and V is TRBV7-2; D is perhaps TRBD2 (6 bases). Trimming left V 1 base short and J 2 bases short, with 12 bases between. There are 15 residues in the CDR3. The V gene's germline CDR1 is SGHTA and CDR2 FQGNSA. The CDR3 reads CASSLGREEPYEQYF. DNA of the CDR3: TGTGCCAGCAGCTTAGGCAGGGAGGAACCCTACGAGCAGTACTTC.

Only a few counts were recorded for this clonotype. The rearrangement joins TRBV2 to TRBJ2-3, with D uncertain. The germline V gene encodes CDR1 SNHLY and CDR2 FYNNEI. The CDR3 runs 15 residues. V was pared by 2 bases and J by 1 base, with 10 bases between. For the CDR3, the DNA is TGTGCCAGCAGTGAAACCCTTACAGGCACAGATACGCAGTATTTT. Translated: CASSETLTGTDTQYF.

J is TRBJ2-5 and V is TRBV20-1; 12 bases match TRBD2. The V segment lost 0 bases and the J segment 2 bases; nucleotides outside the gene matches: 4. This CDR3 is 16 amino acids long. Germline lookup yields CDR1 DFQATT and CDR2 SNEGSKA (reference sequence). The CDR3 nucleotides read TGCAGTGCTAGAGATTGGCTAGCGGGGGGGCAAGAGACCCAGTACTTC. The encoded protein is CSARDWLAGGQETQYF.

Regarding this clonotype: Just one base apart from a much larger clone, this may be a read error. The chain employs TRBV6-5 and TRBJ2-7; TRBD1 aligns across 7 bases. Per the germline V gene, CDR1 is MNHEY and CDR2 is SVGAGI. The length of the CDR3 is 14 residues. CDR3 amino acids: CVSTSSTGPYEQYF. The CDR3 DNA follows: TGTGTCAGCACCTCCTCGACAGGGCCCTACGAGCAGTACTTC.

The chain uses TRBV7-8 and TRBJ2-7; D uncertain. V was cut by 2 bases and J by 0 bases, with 8 bases left in between. Germline V CDR1 and CDR2: SGHVS, FQNEAQ. There are 14 residues in the CDR3. This CDR3 reads CASSLWVGSYEQYF. CDR3 DNA: TGTGCCAGCAGCTTATGGGTAGGCTCCTACGAGCAGTACTTC.

V gene TRBV27 combines with J gene TRBJ1-2; no clear D. V was trimmed by 4 bases and J by 2 bases, leaving 11 bases between them. CDR1 is MNHEY, CDR2 SMNVEV, per germline (reference sequence). This CDR3 region has 14 residues. This CDR3 is CASSSLGRNYGYTF. The CDR3 DNA sequence: TGTGCCAGCAGTTCCTTAGGACGGAACTATGGCTACACCTTC.

The V and J genes are TRBV10-3 and TRBJ1-1; D may be TRBD1 (6 bases). Germline V lookup: CDR1 ENHRY, CDR2 SYGVKD. This CDR3 comprises 16 residues. Trimming left V 11 bases short and J 3 bases short, with 25 bases between. CDR3 sequence: CAAAGDSYFRDTEAFF. CDR3 DNA: TGTGCCGCGGCAGGGGATAGCTATTTTCGGGACACTGAAGCTTTCTTT.

V is TRBV12-3 or TRBV12-4 and J is TRBJ1-2, with D possibly TRBD1 on 6 matching bases. Trimming shortened V by 7 bases and J by 2 bases, and 11 bases separated the two germline ends. The CDR3 spans 13 residues. CDR3 in amino acids: CASTRQANYGYTF. The CDR3 DNA is TGTGCCAGCACCAGACAGGCGAACTATGGCTACACCTTC.

This chain uses TRBV7-2 with TRBJ2-1, with D unclear. CDR1 is SGHTA, CDR2 FQGNSA, per germline. Trimming took 5 bases from V and 6 from J, leaving 11 bases between them. The CDR3 contains 13 residues. As DNA, the CDR3 is TGTGCCAGCAGCAACCGAGGCGGCAATGAGCAGTTCTTC. Translation: CASSNRGGNEQFF.

The chain has TRBV20-1 and TRBJ2-1; D is ambiguous. CDR3 size: 14 residues. Trimming removed 3 bases at V and 2 bases at J, with 11 bases between. The V gene's germline CDR1 is DFQATT and CDR2 SNEGSKA (reference sequence). CDR3 bases: TGCAGTGCTAGCCTGGCTAGGGCCTACAATGAGCAGTTCTTC. This sequence encodes CSASLARAYNEQFF.

This clonotype was picked up many times. J is TRBJ2-5 and V is TRBV20-1, with TRBD2 matching over 10 bases. Per germline, CDR1 DFQATT and CDR2 SNEGSKA (reference sequence). This CDR3 is 15 amino acids long. J gave up 1 base and V 1 base, and 3 bases lay outside the gene matches. CDR3: CSARGTSGSQETQYF. As DNA, the CDR3 is TGCAGTGCTAGAGGGACTAGCGGCAGCCAAGAGACCCAGTACTTC.

This clonotype was counted ten times or more. This chain uses TRBV10-3 with TRBJ2-5; the match to TRBD2 covers 7 bases. This CDR3 has 13 amino acids. CDR1 is ENHRY and CDR2 is SYGVKD in the germline V gene. Trimming cost V 4 bases and J 3 bases; bases outside gene matches: 2. CDR3 in amino acids: CAISGAGEETQYF. CDR3 bases: TGTGCCATCAGTGGGGCGGGGGAAGAGACCCAGTACTTC.

The chain combines TRBV7-9 with TRBJ1-6, with a tentative D call TRBD1 (5 bases). Between the trimmed V and J ends, which lost 5 bases and 8 bases, there was a span of 7 bases. The CDR3 spans 12 residues. In germline, CDR1 is SEHNR, CDR2 FQNEAQ (reference sequence). DNA of the CDR3: TGTGCCAGCAGCCTACAGGATTCACCCCTCCACTTT. The encoded protein is CASSLQDSPLHF. The whole variable domain, remainder taken from reference TRBV7-9 and TRBJ1-6, is DTGVSQNPRHKITKRGQNVTFRCDPISEHNRLYWYRQTLGQGPEFLTYFQNEAQLEKSRLLSDRFSAERPKGSFSTLEIQRTEQGDSAMYLCASSLQDSPLHFGNGTRLTVT.